The 15 T cell receptor beta chains given below trace back to one sample, sequenced in a study of T-cell memory formation after mild COVID-19. TCRdb itself ran the 5' RACE reads through MiXCR, one entry per CDR3 protein. The data contain 250,000 to 350,000 distinct CDR3 sequences, about a sixth of them singletons. Sequenced input: PBMCs or a T cell subset sorted from them (not recorded which). These receptors were taken from a man younger than 30 who had mild COVID-19 (a few samples of this study predate the infection). Cell type and time point are not known.

The V call is TRBV28, the J call TRBJ2-3, with a weak D call TRBD2 (5 bases). V was shortened by 3 bases and J by 2 bases, with 15 bases between the two germline ends. Germline lookup yields CDR1 MDHEN and CDR2 SYDVKM. The CDR3 extends over 16 amino acids. The CDR3 DNA reads as TGTGCCAGCAGTTTTATTGAGGGTGCCCCCACAGATACGCAGTATTTT. Amino acids: CASSFIEGAPTDTQYF.

This chain links TRBV4-1 with TRBJ2-3, with 8 nucleotides matching TRBD2. The CDR3 length is 15 residues. V lost 5 bases, J lost 4 bases, and 8 bases stayed unmatched. Germline CDR1 MGHRA, CDR2 YSYEKL. CDR3 loop: CASSVVSGVADTQYF. CDR3 nucleotides: TGCGCCAGCAGCGTGGTTAGCGGGGTGGCAGATACGCAGTATTTT.

This clonotype turned up a few times. This sequence joins TRBV5-1 and TRBJ1-2; 7 bases line up with TRBD1. The CDR3 is 14 amino acids. V was clipped by 2 bases and J by 8 bases; unmatched bases: 9. Per germline, CDR1 SGHRS and CDR2 YFSETQ. The CDR3 bases are TGCGCCAGCAGCTTCGAGGGGCCAGGGGGAGGCTACACCTTC. Its protein is CASSFEGPGGGYTF.

This clonotype was seen a handful of times. This chain joins TRBV30 and TRBJ1-2, with D possibly being TRBD1 (5 bases). This CDR3 has 14 residues. The V end was cut by 1 base, the J end by 6 bases, with 15 bases between. CDR1 is GTSNPN and CDR2 is SVGIG in the germline V gene (reference sequence). CDR3 residues: CAWSAAGLAHGYTF. The CDR3 DNA follows: TGTGCCTGGAGTGCCGCAGGGCTTGCGCATGGCTACACCTTC.

This chain connects TRBV4-1 to TRBJ2-3; tentatively, D is TRBD2 (5 bases). The CDR3 has 11 residues. V was cut by 0 bases and J by 10 bases, with 5 bases left in between. Germline assignment: CDR1 MGHRA and CDR2 YSYEKL. CDR3 sequence (DNA): TGCGCCAGCAGCCAAGAGGAGGCGCAGTATTTT. Translated, it gives CASSQEEAQYF.

The CDR3 bases are TGTGCCAGCAGTTTAATCCAGGGCGAGCAGTACGTC. This translates into CASSLIQGEQYV. The genes are TRBV28 and TRBJ2-7; possible D gene TRBD1, 5 bases. Trimming pared 2 bases from V and 6 bases from J, leaving 8 bases between. CDR3 size: 12 residues. Germline-derived CDR1 and CDR2 are MDHEN and SYDVKM.

There are a few counts of this clonotype. V usage is TRBV20-1 and J usage is TRBJ2-7, with D possibly matching TRBD1 (6 bases). This CDR3 spans 12 amino acids. Per the germline V gene, CDR1 is DFQATT and CDR2 is SNEGSKA (reference sequence). The CDR3 here is CSARDPGAEQYV. In DNA, the CDR3 is TGCAGTGCCAGAGACCCAGGGGCCGAGCAGTACGTC.

This chain connects TRBV7-2 to TRBJ2-5, with a tentative D call TRBD2 (6 bases). The V gene's germline CDR1 is SGHTA and CDR2 FQGNSA. This CDR3 contains 13 residues. V gave up 7 bases and J gave up 5 bases, with 14 bases separating them. The CDR3 nucleotides read TGTGCCAGCAACCGGTTTGGGGGGGAGACCCAGTACTTC. It is translated as CASNRFGGETQYF.

This chain links TRBV7-3 with TRBJ2-3, with D unresolved. Trimming left V 5 bases short and J 0 bases short, with 15 bases between. Per germline, CDR1 SGHTA and CDR2 FQGTGA. The CDR3 sequence is 16 residues long. The DNA of the CDR3 is TGTGCCAGCAGCCCGACCCCGGTGTTCAGCACAGATACGCAGTATTTT. Translating it yields CASSPTPVFSTDTQYF. Drawing the rest from reference TRBV7-3 and TRBJ2-3, the complete variable domain is GAGVSQTPSNKVTEKGKYVELRCDPISGHTALYWYRQSLGQGPEFLIYFQGTGAADDSGLPNDRFFAVRPEGSVSTLKIQRTERGDSAVYLCASSPTPVFSTDTQYFGPGTRLTVL.

V is TRBV5-6 and J is TRBJ1-2; 12 nucleotides line up with TRBD1. Germline CDR1 and CDR2: SGHDT and YYEEEE. After removal of 0 bases from V and 9 bases from J, the junction contained 12 bases not matched to a gene. The CDR3 is 17 amino acids. The DNA of the CDR3 is TGTGCCAGCAGCTTGGTGATTATGGGACAGGGGGCCTTTCGCTACACCTTC. This gives the protein CASSLVIMGQGAFRYTF.

The chain has TRBV20-1 and TRBJ2-5; D may match TRBD1 or TRBD2 (5 bases each). Germline CDR1 and CDR2: DFQATT and SNEGSKA (reference sequence). V lost 3 bases, J lost 2 bases, and 13 bases lay in between. The CDR3 totals 14 residues. The CDR3 sequence is CSARGTTLQETQYF. The CDR3 DNA reads as TGCAGTGCTAGGGGGACCACCCTACAAGAGACCCAGTACTTC.

The V call is TRBV25-1, the J call TRBJ2-7; D may match TRBD1 or TRBD2 (5 bases each). V was cut by 1 base and J by 2 bases, with 9 bases left in between. The CDR3 runs to 14 residues. Looked up from germline, CDR1 is MGHDK and CDR2 is SYGVNS. CDR3 protein: CASSEWGSPYEQYF. The CDR3 DNA reads TGTGCCAGCAGTGAATGGGGGTCCCCCTACGAGCAGTACTTC.

This clonotype has more than one count but fewer than ten. The CDR3 sequence: CASSPGKLGNEQFF. The CDR3 DNA reads as TGCGCCAGCAGCCCAGGGAAACTGGGCAATGAGCAGTTCTTC. V and J are TRBV4-3 and TRBJ2-1; D is perhaps TRBD1 (5 bases). Germline CDR1 reads LGHNA; CDR2 reads YSLEER. Trimming left V 4 bases short and J 6 bases short, with 13 bases between. This CDR3 has 14 residues.

The chain uses TRBV28 and TRBJ2-2; possibly TRBD2 for D (5 bases). There are 12 residues in the CDR3. V was clipped by 8 bases and J by 1 base, with 5 bases between them. Germline V gene sequence: CDR1 MDHEN, CDR2 SYDVKM. CDR3 protein: CASRENTGELFF. CDR3 nucleotide sequence: TGTGCCAGCCGGGAGAACACCGGGGAGCTGTTTTTT. The full variable domain, rest sourced from reference TRBV28 and TRBJ2-2, is DVKVTQSSRYLVKRTGEKVFLECVQDMDHENMFWYRQDPGLGLRLIYFSYDVKMKEKGDIPEGYSVSREKKERFSLILESASTNQTSMYLCASRENTGELFFGEGSRLTVL.

The chain employs TRBV18 and TRBJ1-2, with D perhaps matching TRBD1 (5 bases). V gave up 0 bases and J gave up 4 bases, with 12 bases separating them. In germline, CDR1 is KGHSH, CDR2 LQKENI. The CDR3 is 15 residues long. DNA of the CDR3: TGTGCCAGCTCACCACCGGGGTTCGGGGGCTATGGCTACACCTTC. This gives the protein CASSPPGFGGYGYTF.